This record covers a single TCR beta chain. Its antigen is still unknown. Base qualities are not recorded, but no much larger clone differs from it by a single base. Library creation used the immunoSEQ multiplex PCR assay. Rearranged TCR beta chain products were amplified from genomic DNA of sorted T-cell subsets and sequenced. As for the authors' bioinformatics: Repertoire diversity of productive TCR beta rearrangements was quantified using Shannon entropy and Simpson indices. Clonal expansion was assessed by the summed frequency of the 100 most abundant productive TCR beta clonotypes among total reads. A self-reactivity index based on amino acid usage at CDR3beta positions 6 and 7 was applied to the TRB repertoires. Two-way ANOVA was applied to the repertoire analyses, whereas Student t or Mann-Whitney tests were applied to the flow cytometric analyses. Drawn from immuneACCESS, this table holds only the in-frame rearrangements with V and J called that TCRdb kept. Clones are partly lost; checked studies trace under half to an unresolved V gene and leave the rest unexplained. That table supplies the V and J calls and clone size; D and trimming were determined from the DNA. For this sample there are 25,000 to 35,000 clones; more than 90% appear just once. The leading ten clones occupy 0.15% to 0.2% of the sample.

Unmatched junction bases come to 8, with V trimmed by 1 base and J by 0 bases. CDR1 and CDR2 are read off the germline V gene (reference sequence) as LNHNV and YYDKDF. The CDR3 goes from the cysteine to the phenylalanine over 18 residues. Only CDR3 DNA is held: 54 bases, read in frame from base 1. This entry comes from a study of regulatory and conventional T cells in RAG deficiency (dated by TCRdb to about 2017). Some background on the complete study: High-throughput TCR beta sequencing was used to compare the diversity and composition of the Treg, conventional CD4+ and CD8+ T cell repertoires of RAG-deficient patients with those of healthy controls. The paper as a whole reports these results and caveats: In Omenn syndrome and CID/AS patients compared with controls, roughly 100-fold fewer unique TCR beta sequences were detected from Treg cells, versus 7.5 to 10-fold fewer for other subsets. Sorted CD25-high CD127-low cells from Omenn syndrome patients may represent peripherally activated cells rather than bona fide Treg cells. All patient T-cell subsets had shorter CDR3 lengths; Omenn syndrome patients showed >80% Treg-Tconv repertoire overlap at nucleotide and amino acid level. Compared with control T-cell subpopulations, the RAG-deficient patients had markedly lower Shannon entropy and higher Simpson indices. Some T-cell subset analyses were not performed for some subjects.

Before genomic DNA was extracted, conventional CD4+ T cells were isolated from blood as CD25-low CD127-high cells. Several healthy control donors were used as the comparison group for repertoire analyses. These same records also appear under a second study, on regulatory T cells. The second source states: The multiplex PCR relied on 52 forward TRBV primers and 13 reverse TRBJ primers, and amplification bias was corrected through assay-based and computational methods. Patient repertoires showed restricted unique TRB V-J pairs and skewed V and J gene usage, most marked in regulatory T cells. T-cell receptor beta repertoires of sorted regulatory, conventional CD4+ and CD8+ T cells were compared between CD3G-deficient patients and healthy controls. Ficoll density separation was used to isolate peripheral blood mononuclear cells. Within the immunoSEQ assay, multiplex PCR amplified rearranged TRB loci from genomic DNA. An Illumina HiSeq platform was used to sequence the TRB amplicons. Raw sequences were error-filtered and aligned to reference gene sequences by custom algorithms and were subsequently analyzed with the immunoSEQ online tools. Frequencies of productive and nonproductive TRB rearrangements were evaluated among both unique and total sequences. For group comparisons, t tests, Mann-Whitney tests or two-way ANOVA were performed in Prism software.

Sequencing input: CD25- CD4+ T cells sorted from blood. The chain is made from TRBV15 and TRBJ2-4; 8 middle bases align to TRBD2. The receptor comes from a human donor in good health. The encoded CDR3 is CATSRAPGGGLAKNIQYF. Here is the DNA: TGTGCCACCAGCAGAGCCCCGGGGGGGGGCCTAGCCAAAAACATTCAGTACTTC.